This TCR beta chain was observed in a study of OX40 agonist ivuxolimab in advanced cancers. Study-wide background: Patients receiving dose escalation had hepatocellular carcinoma, melanoma, renal cell or head and neck cancer. Three partial responders included one hepatocellular carcinoma patient and two cutaneous melanoma patients. Overall study results and limits: Mean expanded clone counts were higher in CD8+ than CD4+ T cells.

The study sampled blood at baseline, cycle 4 day 1, and cycle 7 day 1. A remark on this clone: No antigen is known for it.

The table came from immunoSEQ multiplex PCR; TCRdb's copy has only in-frame clones and leaves some out. Of around 80,000 clones in the sample, about 85% were seen once. V lost 3 bases and J lost 3; bases outside the gene matches: 7. The germline V gene has CDR1 SGHAT and CDR2 FQDESV (reference sequence). This CDR3 region has 15 residues. The chain employs TRBV11-1 and TRBJ2-7; 8 bases are shared with TRBD1. The origin of this receptor is an adult with an advanced solid tumor such as melanoma, head and neck, liver or kidney cancer. The input for sequencing was CD4+ or CD8+ T cells sorted from blood, taken in a trial of the OX40 agonist ivuxolimab. CDR3 amino acids: CASSFLGQGGYEQYF. The CDR3 DNA sequence: TGTGCCAGCAGCTTCCTCGGACAGGGTGGCTACGAGCAGTACTTC. The full variable domain, in which reference TRBV11-1 and TRBJ2-7 provide the parts outside the CDR3, is EAEVAQSPRYKITEKSQAVAFWCDPISGHATLYWYRQILGQGPELLVQFQDESVVDDSQLPKDRFSAERLKGVDSTLKIQPAELGDSAMYLCASSFLGQGGYEQYFGPGTRLTVT.